This is a list of T cell receptor beta chains from one sample in a study of cytomegalovirus exposure and HLA in healthy donors. Generated by immunoSEQ multiplex PCR, the TCRdb table keeps only in-frame clones and is missing some. The sample shows under 100,000 clones, roughly 94% of them seen only once. Material: PBMCs. The source is a woman between 18 and 29 years old in good health and CMV-seronegative. Each CDR3 is given with its conserved first and last residue. Fields, in order: J gene, V gene, clone size, D gene, CDR3 protein, CDR3 DNA. The D gene is left open where the match is weak. Size is stated for part of the rows, as once, few or many counts, or as a class when the clone is expanded.

TRBJ2-1 | TRBV4-1 | . | TRBD2 | CASSHAGGWEQFF | TGCGCCAGCAGCCACGCGGGGGGCTGGGAGCAGTTCTTC
TRBJ1-5 | TRBV6-5 | . | . | CASSYSLRGNQPQHF | TGTGCCAGCAGTTACTCATTGAGGGGCAATCAGCCCCAGCATTTT
TRBJ1-1 | TRBV5-1 | . | . | CASSLSGGTEAFF | TGCGCCAGCAGCTTGTCCGGGGGGACTGAAGCTTTCTTT
TRBJ2-3 | TRBV30 | once | TRBD2 | CAWRGGSAGDTQYF | TGTGCCTGGAGGGGCGGGAGTGCGGGGGATACGCAGTATTTT
TRBJ1-1 | TRBV7-9 | . | TRBD1 | CASSSGDRGNTEAFF | TGTGCCAGCAGCTCGGGCGACAGGGGTAATACTGAAGCTTTCTTT
TRBJ2-1 | TRBV2 | once | . | CASSEGARVAYNEQFF | TGTGCCAGCAGTGAAGGGGCCAGGGTGGCCTACAATGAGCAGTTCTTC
TRBJ1-2 | TRBV6-5 | . | TRBD1 | CASSYDGTGGRGGYTF | TGTGCCAGCAGTTACGACGGGACAGGGGGCCGAGGTGGCTACACCTTC
TRBJ2-7 | TRBV11-3 | . | TRBD1 | CASSHRDRADEQYF | TGTGCCAGCAGCCACCGGGACAGGGCGGACGAGCAGTACTTC
TRBJ2-1 | TRBV19 | . | TRBD2 | CASSPGLAGPYNEQFF | TGTGCCAGTAGCCCGGGACTAGCGGGACCTTACAATGAGCAGTTCTTC
TRBJ2-1 | TRBV25-1 | . | . | CASSHGGLPSGPFF | TGTGCCAGCAGTCATGGGGGACTTCCCTCCGGGCCGTTCTTC
TRBJ1-1 | TRBV5-1 | . | . | CASSLAPHSPEAFF | TGCGCCAGCAGCTTGGCCCCTCACAGTCCTGAAGCTTTCTTT
TRBJ2-5 | TRBV9 | . | TRBD2 | CASSQRTGASGGGETQYF | TGTGCCAGCAGCCAACGGACTGGGGCTAGCGGGGGTGGAGAGACCCAGTACTTC
TRBJ1-2 | TRBV27 | . | . | CASSFEGGTNYGYTF | TGTGCCAGCAGTTTTGAGGGAGGGACTAACTATGGCTACACCTTC
TRBJ2-5 | TRBV18 | . | TRBD2 | CASSPPSGGPGTQYF | TGTGCCAGCTCACCACCGAGCGGGGGGCCAGGGACCCAGTACTTC
TRBJ1-5 | TRBV19 | . | . | CASSPRGWGNQPQHF | TGTGCCAGTAGTCCCCGGGGGTGGGGCAATCAGCCCCAGCATTTT
TRBJ1-2 | TRBV5-4 | . | . | CASSPPDGGGGYTF | TGTGCCAGCAGCCCCCCGGACGGGGGTGGTGGCTACACCTTC
TRBJ1-1 | TRBV9 | . | . | CASSGGGEAFF | TGTGCCAGCAGCGGCGGAGGGGAAGCTTTCTTT
TRBJ1-3 | TRBV25-1 | . | . | CASSELGASGNTIYF | TGTGCCAGCAGTGAATTAGGGGCGTCTGGAAACACCATATATTTT
TRBJ1-5 | TRBV6-6 | . | TRBD1 | CASRPQGRSNQPQHF | TGTGCCAGCAGACCACAGGGGAGAAGCAATCAGCCCCAGCATTTT
TRBJ2-3 | TRBV2 | . | TRBD1 | CASRSGTGGPGTDTQYF | TGTGCCAGCAGATCCGGGACAGGGGGGCCTGGCACAGATACGCAGTATTTT
TRBJ2-1 | TRBV7-2 | . | TRBD2 | CASSPGGLAGGLNEQFF | TGTGCCAGCAGCCCAGGGGGTCTAGCGGGAGGTCTAAATGAGCAGTTCTTC
TRBJ2-2 | TRBV6-1 | . | . | CASTSTGGELFF | TGTGCCAGCACCTCGACAGGCGGGGAGCTGTTTTTT
TRBJ2-7 | TRBV14 | . | TRBD1 | CASSHGRRTGIEQYF | TGTGCCAGCAGCCATGGCAGGAGGACAGGGATCGAGCAGTACTTC
TRBJ1-3 | TRBV9 | . | TRBD1 | CASSVETGEDTIYF | TGTGCCAGCAGCGTAGAAACAGGGGAGGACACCATATATTTT
TRBJ2-5 | TRBV4-1 | . | TRBD2 | CASSQTSGGSETQYF | TGCGCCAGCAGCCAGACTAGCGGGGGTTCAGAGACCCAGTACTTC
TRBJ1-3 | TRBV2 | . | . | CASRATGLGNTIYF | TGTGCCAGCAGAGCAACAGGGCTCGGAAACACCATATATTTT
TRBJ2-7 | TRBV9 | . | TRBD2 | CASSVGTSGPYERYF | TGTGCCAGCAGCGTGGGGACTAGCGGGCCCTACGAGCGATACTTC
TRBJ1-1 | TRBV28 | once | . | CASRIWLNTEAFF | TGTGCCAGCAGGATCTGGCTGAACACTGAAGCTTTCTTT
TRBJ1-2 | TRBV6-5 | . | . | CASSYGHANYGYTF | TGTGCCAGCAGTTACGGACACGCTAACTATGGCTACACCTTC
TRBJ1-4 | TRBV19 | . | TRBD1 | CASSRTGGGVAEKLFF | TGTGCCAGTAGTCGGACAGGGGGCGGTGTCGCTGAAAAACTGTTTTTT
TRBJ2-3 | TRBV30 | few | . | CAWSVWQRTQYF | TGTGCCTGGAGTGTTTGGCAGCGTACGCAGTATTTT
TRBJ2-4 | TRBV19 | . | TRBD1 | CASSSTGTGRWGSKNIQYF | TGTGCCAGTAGTAGCACCGGGACAGGGCGATGGGGGTCCAAAAACATTCAGTACTTC
TRBJ1-3 | TRBV7-2 | . | . | CASSEGQRNTIYF | TGTGCCAGCAGCGAAGGACAGAGAAACACCATATATTTT
TRBJ1-1 | TRBV28 | . | . | CASITDTEAFF | TGTGCCAGCATCACGGACACTGAAGCTTTCTTT
TRBJ1-1 | TRBV6-5 | . | TRBD1 | CASSRTGGDTEAFF | TGTGCCAGCAGTCGGACAGGGGGGGACACTGAAGCTTTCTTT
TRBJ2-1 | TRBV5-1 | . | . | CASSLAAGLGNEQFF | TGCGCCAGCAGCTTGGCTGCGGGGTTAGGCAATGAGCAGTTCTTC
TRBJ1-2 | TRBV10-3 | . | TRBD1 | CAIRGGTGEDYGYTF | TGTGCCATCAGGGGGGGGACAGGGGAGGACTATGGCTACACCTTC
TRBJ1-1 | TRBV29-1 | . | . | CSVEDPSAFF | TGCAGCGTTGAAGATCCATCCGCTTTCTTT
TRBJ2-1 | TRBV9 | . | TRBD1 | CASSVRRDRGNDEQFF | TGTGCCAGCAGCGTACGCCGGGACAGGGGGAACGATGAGCAGTTCTTC
TRBJ2-1 | TRBV9 | few | . | CASTTKSGAHNEQFF | TGTGCCAGCACCACAAAATCAGGGGCCCACAATGAGCAGTTCTTC
TRBJ2-3 | TRBV11-2 | . | TRBD2 | CASTEGASGGRPDTQYF | TGTGCCAGCACCGAAGGGGCTAGCGGGGGCAGGCCAGATACGCAGTATTTT
TRBJ2-5 | TRBV7-2 | . | . | CASSRAGAGETQYF | TGTGCCAGCAGCCGTGCGGGGGCGGGAGAGACCCAGTACTTC
TRBJ1-2 | TRBV14 | . | . | CASSQDWQGGGYTF | TGTGCCAGCAGCCAAGATTGGCAGGGCGGAGGCTACACCTTC
TRBJ1-2 | TRBV6-6 | . | . | CASIPGEGGYTF | TGTGCCAGCATTCCAGGGGAGGGTGGCTACACCTTC
TRBJ2-3 | TRBV9 | . | TRBD2 | CASSVIPSGVSTDTQYF | TGTGCCAGCAGCGTAATTCCTAGCGGAGTGAGCACAGATACGCAGTATTTT
TRBJ2-7 | TRBV12-5 | . | . | CASGPSSGAMYEQYF | TGTGCTAGTGGCCCAAGTAGTGGGGCGATGTACGAGCAGTACTTC
TRBJ2-2 | TRBV18 | . | TRBD2 | CASSPWTSGFTGELFF | TGTGCCAGCTCACCCTGGACTAGCGGGTTCACCGGGGAGCTGTTTTTT
TRBJ2-3 | TRBV7-6 | . | TRBD1 | CASSLPPDRVGTDTQYF | TGTGCCAGCAGCTTACCCCCAGACAGGGTTGGTACAGATACGCAGTATTTT
TRBJ1-2 | TRBV5-6 | . | . | CASSLEGVAYGYTF | TGTGCCAGCAGCTTGGAAGGGGTGGCCTATGGCTACACCTTC
TRBJ2-1 | TRBV7-6 | once | . | CASSLTEPGAISYNEQFF | TGTGCCAGCAGCTTAACGGAACCAGGGGCTATCTCCTACAATGAGCAGTTCTTC
TRBJ2-1 | TRBV11-2 | . | . | CASSFRTEQFF | TGTGCCAGCAGCTTTAGGACAGAGCAGTTCTTC
TRBJ2-5 | TRBV19 | . | . | CASSIEGGQTQYF | TGTGCCAGTAGTATAGAGGGGGGTCAGACCCAGTACTTC
TRBJ1-2 | TRBV5-4 | once | . | CASSLAGGVYGYTF | TGTGCCAGCAGCTTGGCAGGAGGGGTCTATGGCTACACCTTC
TRBJ2-1 | TRBV11-2 | . | TRBD2 | CASRSFDKGLANEQFF | TGTGCCAGCAGGAGCTTTGACAAGGGACTAGCCAATGAGCAGTTCTTC
TRBJ2-3 | TRBV10-2 | . | TRBD1 | CASWDRRDTQYF | TGCGCCAGTTGGGACAGGCGAGATACGCAGTATTTT